These 31 T cell receptor beta chains originate from one sample sequenced in a study of control samples from healthy donors and cancer patients. Clones were sequenced by immunoSEQ multiplex PCR, and TCRdb holds only the in-frame ones, with some missing. The table has more than 140,000 clones, approximately 94% seen once. The material sequenced was blood. These receptors were obtained from a man in his forties in good health.

The chain has TRBV28 and TRBJ1-6; D gene uncertain. V lost 7 bases and J lost 0, with 16 bases in between. The CDR3 has 17 residues. CDR1 is MDHEN and CDR2 is SYDVKM in the germline V gene. The chain's CDR3 is CASTYSPQSSYNSPLHF. The DNA for the CDR3 is TGTGCCAGCACCTATAGTCCGCAGAGCTCCTATAATTCACCCCTCCACTTT.

CDR3 DNA: TGTGCTAGCGGGGACACTGAAGCTTTCTTT. Protein sequence: CASGDTEAFF. The chain carries TRBV12-5 and TRBJ1-1; D gene uncertain. The CDR3 spans 10 residues. Per germline, CDR1 LGHNT and CDR2 FRNRAP. The V end lost 9 bases, the J end lost 3 bases, and 5 bases lay between the germline ends.

There are a few counts of this clone. The chain recombines TRBV19 with TRBJ1-4; TRBD1 matches 7 bases. This CDR3 has 15 residues. The germline gives CDR1 LNHDA, CDR2 SQIVND (reference sequence). Germline trimming cut 4 bases from V and 4 bases from J; bases unmatched to any gene: 6. DNA for the CDR3: TGTGCCAGTAGTAGGACACAGGGGAATAATGAAAAACTGTTTTTT. Protein: CASSRTQGNNEKLFF.

CDR3 amino acids: CASSFRPDQSSYEQYF. DNA of the CDR3: TGTGCCAGCAGCTTCCGTCCCGACCAGAGCTCCTACGAGCAGTACTTC. V and J are TRBV3-1 (or the pseudogene TRBV3-2) and TRBJ2-7, with D unclear. The CDR3 is 16 residues long. Deletions cut 5 bases from V and 0 bases from J, with 17 bases between. Germline assignment: CDR1 LGHDT and CDR2 YNNKEL (reference sequence).

This chain joins TRBV28 and TRBJ2-4, with 14 bases fitting TRBD2. With 4 bases clipped from V and 6 bases from J, the junction kept 14 bases outside the gene matches. In germline, CDR1 is MDHEN, CDR2 SYDVKM. The CDR3 runs 19 residues. CDR3 in amino acids: CASSSSITGTSGSLNIQYF. CDR3 nucleotide sequence: TGTGCCAGCAGTTCGTCCATAACCGGGACTAGCGGGAGCTTAAACATTCAGTACTTC.

CDR3 bases: TGTGCCAGCAGTCCACTTCGCAGCGGGCGGTGGGAGCCCCAGCATTTT. Translating gives CASSPLRSGRWEPQHF. The rearrangement joins TRBV27 to TRBJ1-5; D uncertain. Trimming took 5 bases from V and 8 from J, leaving 22 bases between them. This CDR3 is 16 amino acids long. The V gene's germline CDR1 is MNHEY and CDR2 SMNVEV (reference sequence).

This clone was detected once. The chain carries TRBV9 and TRBJ2-5; TRBD2 matches at 9 bases. The CDR3 is 14 amino acids. Germline CDR1 SGDLS, CDR2 YYNGEE. Trimming took 1 base from V and 6 from J; bases not matched to a gene: 4. The CDR3 nucleotides are TGTGCCAGCAGCGTACTAGCGGGGTTAAAGACCCAGTACTTC. It encodes CASSVLAGLKTQYF. Drawing the rest from reference TRBV9 and TRBJ2-5, the complete variable domain is DSGVTQTPKHLITATGQRVTLRCSPRSGDLSVYWYQQSLDQGLQFLIQYYNGEERAKGNILERFSAQQFPDLHSELNLSSLELGDSALYFCASSVLAGLKTQYFGPGTRLLVL.

This rearrangement joins TRBV5-1 to TRBJ2-5; D gene ambiguous. Germline values: CDR1 SGHRS, CDR2 YFSETQ. The CDR3 spans 13 residues. V was pared by 0 bases and J by 5 bases, with 8 bases between. The CDR3 DNA reads as TGCGCCAGCAGCTTGGGGCCAGCTGAGACCCAGTACTTC. This translates into CASSLGPAETQYF.

The table lists this clone with a count of one. The chain employs TRBV11-2 and TRBJ1-1; 8 nucleotides align to TRBD1. Germline CDR1 SGHAT, CDR2 FQNNGV. J gave up 5 bases and V 1 base, and 6 bases lay outside the gene matches. The CDR3 sequence is 15 residues long. CDR3 sequence (DNA): TGTGCCAGCAGCTTAGTGGCAGGGGGCGAGACTGAAGCTTTCTTT. It is translated as CASSLVAGGETEAFF.

The chain combines TRBV15 with TRBJ1-5; no clear D gene. This CDR3 comprises 12 residues. V dropped 0 bases and J dropped 5 bases, with 2 bases sitting between them. Germline-derived CDR1 and CDR2 are LNHNV and YYDKDF (reference sequence). CDR3 in amino acids: CATSRDYQPQHF. In nucleotides, the CDR3 is TGTGCCACCAGCAGAGATTATCAGCCCCAGCATTTT.

The chain links TRBV6-4 to TRBJ2-1; 7 bases are shared with TRBD2. There are 13 residues in the CDR3. V dropped 6 bases and J dropped 3; count of bases not matched to a gene: 2. Looked up from germline, CDR1 is MRHNA and CDR2 is SNTAGT. The CDR3 spells CASSQRDYNEQFF. Here the CDR3 DNA reads TGTGCCAGCAGCCAGCGGGACTACAATGAGCAGTTCTTC.

The genes are TRBV10-1 and TRBJ2-3, with unresolved D. The CDR3 is made up of 13 amino acids. Per the germline V gene, CDR1 is WNHNN and CDR2 is SYGVQD (reference sequence). Trimming took off 3 bases at V and 4 bases at J, with 8 bases between the two ends. This chain's CDR3 is CASSDSNSDTQYF. The CDR3 DNA follows: TGCGCCAGCAGTGATAGTAATTCAGATACGCAGTATTTT.

The chain links TRBV7-2 to TRBJ1-2; no definite D call. This CDR3 is 16 amino acids long. V lost 0 bases, J lost 5 bases, and 16 bases lay in between. CDR1 is SGHTA, CDR2 FQGNSA, per germline. CDR3 protein: CASSLALTWPLYGYTF. CDR3 DNA: TGTGCCAGCAGCTTAGCGTTGACCTGGCCTCTTTATGGCTACACCTTC.

The rearrangement joins TRBV11-3 to TRBJ2-1; D unclear. Germline lookup yields CDR1 SGHNT and CDR2 YENEEA. The CDR3 covers 12 residues. The V and J ends lost 3 bases and 8 bases respectively, with 8 bases between them. CDR3 region: CASSFRSHEQFF. DNA for the CDR3: TGTGCCAGCAGCTTTCGTAGTCATGAGCAGTTCTTC.

V usage is TRBV2 and J usage is TRBJ1-4; the D is unclear. Trimming removed 2 bases from V and 11 bases from J, with 3 bases in between. Germline lookup yields CDR1 SNHLY and CDR2 FYNNEI. CDR3 length: 10 residues. The CDR3 sequence is CASSEIKLFF. CDR3 nucleotides: TGTGCCAGCAGTGAAATCAAACTGTTTTTT.

In its sample, this clone was seen once. The chain joins TRBV28 to TRBJ1-2, with D tentatively TRBD1 (5 bases). V was shortened by 1 base and J by 5 bases, with 5 bases between the two germline ends. Germline V lookup: CDR1 MDHEN, CDR2 SYDVKM. The CDR3 consists of 12 residues. The CDR3 DNA reads as TGTGCCAGCAGTTTATCAGGGTATGGCTACACCTTC. It codes for CASSLSGYGYTF.

The rearrangement joins TRBV18 to TRBJ1-2, with D tentatively TRBD1 (5 bases). Trimming left V 5 bases short and J 6 bases short, with 16 bases between. This CDR3 has 14 amino acids. CDR1 is KGHSH and CDR2 is LQKENI in the germline V gene. DNA of the CDR3: TGTGCCAGCTCAACCGGCCTCACAGGCGATGGCTACACCTTC. This encodes CASSTGLTGDGYTF. Looking up the rest from reference TRBV18 and TRBJ1-2 gives the full variable domain: NAGVMQNPRHLVRRRGQEARLRCSPMKGHSHVYWYRQLPEEGLKFMVYLQKENIIDESGMPKERFSAEFPKEGPSILRIQQVVRGDSAAYFCASSTGLTGDGYTFGSGTRLTVV.

The chain links TRBV18 to TRBJ2-1, with 10 bases that match TRBD1. V lost 0 bases, J lost 4 bases, and 0 bases stayed unmatched. The germline gives CDR1 KGHSH, CDR2 LQKENI. CDR3 length equals 15 residues. CDR3 amino acids: CASSPPDRGYNEQFF. The CDR3 nucleotides are TGTGCCAGCTCACCACCGGACAGGGGGTACAATGAGCAGTTCTTC.

The chain joins TRBV29-1 to TRBJ2-1, with D unresolved. This CDR3 has 12 amino acids. Trimming took 1 base from V and 9 from J, leaving 10 bases between them. Germline CDR1 SQVTM, CDR2 ANQGSEA. The CDR3 loop is CSVEGPGSEQFF. In nucleotides, the CDR3 is TGCAGCGTTGAAGGTCCGGGCTCTGAGCAGTTCTTC.

This clone occurred a few times. The chain recombines TRBV6-5 with TRBJ2-7, with 9 bases identical to TRBD2. The J segment lost 7 bases and the V segment lost 0 bases, leaving 7 bases of the junction unmatched. The CDR3 extends over 15 amino acids. The germline gives CDR1 MNHEY, CDR2 SVGAGI. The CDR3 region is CASSYSSSGTFEQYF. CDR3 coding DNA: TGTGCCAGCAGTTACTCGTCTAGCGGGACTTTTGAGCAGTACTTC.

The J gene is TRBJ2-7, the V gene TRBV7-3; 7 bases line up with TRBD2. Germline trimming cut 5 bases from V and 6 bases from J; bases unmatched to any gene: 7. Germline V gives CDR1 SGHTA, CDR2 FQGTGA. The CDR3 is made up of 13 amino acids. The CDR3 DNA reads TGTGCCAGCAGCCCAACGGGAGGAGGCGAGCAGTACTTC. It encodes CASSPTGGGEQYF.

This clone showed up just a few times. A junction end diverges from the germline sequence, so it may reflect a read error. The chain carries TRBV5-1 and TRBJ1-1; D not certain. The germline V gene encodes CDR1 SGHRS and CDR2 YFSETQ. The CDR3 has 13 amino acids. For the CDR3, the DNA is TGCGCCAGCAGATTGGACGTCAACACTGAAGCTTTCTTT. Protein: CASRLDVNTEAFF. The full variable domain, completed using reference TRBV5-1 and TRBJ1-1, is KAGVTQTPRYLIKTRGQQVTLSCSPISGHRSVSWYQQTPGQGLQFLFEYFSETQRNKGNFPGRFSGRQFSNSRSEMNVSTLELGDSALYLCASRLDVNTEAFFGQGTRLTVV.

Only one count was recorded for this clone. The chain employs TRBV11-2 and TRBJ2-1; 10 bases agree with TRBD2. Germline CDR1 and CDR2: SGHAT and FQNNGV. V was pared by 7 bases and J by 7 bases, with 7 bases of the junction left unmatched. The CDR3 is 14 amino acids. DNA for the CDR3: TGTGCCAGCACCCTTAGCGGGGGGATGAATGAGCAGTTCTTC. Protein sequence: CASTLSGGMNEQFF. The variable domain in full, with the rest retrieved from reference TRBV11-2 and TRBJ2-1, is EAGVAQSPRYKIIEKRQSVAFWCNPISGHATLYWYQQILGQGPKLLIQFQNNGVVDDSQLPKDRFSAERLKGVDSTLKIQPAKLEDSAVYLCASTLSGGMNEQFFGPGTRLTVL.

The V gene is TRBV5-1, the J gene TRBJ1-5; D remains ambiguous. Trimming cost V 0 bases and J 4 bases, with 11 bases left between them. Germline V lookup: CDR1 SGHRS, CDR2 YFSETQ. The CDR3 has 15 residues. CDR3 region: CASSLGSSSNQPQHF. In DNA form, the CDR3 reads TGCGCCAGCAGCTTGGGTAGCAGCAGTAATCAGCCCCAGCATTTT.

The genes are TRBV30 and TRBJ2-7, with D unclear. There are 13 residues in the CDR3. Trimming cost V 0 bases and J 6 bases, with 12 bases left between them. Germline CDR1 and CDR2: GTSNPN and SVGIG (reference sequence). The CDR3: CAWSVIGPPEQYF. The CDR3 DNA is TGTGCCTGGAGTGTAATAGGACCCCCCGAGCAGTACTTC. Variable domain in full (rest from reference TRBV30 and TRBJ2-7): SQTIHQWPATLVQPVGSPLSLECTVEGTSNPNLYWYRQAAGRGLQLLFYSVGIGQISSEVPQNLSASRPQDRQFILSSKKLLLSDSGFYLCAWSVIGPPEQYFGPGTRLTVT.

This clone occurred once. The chain joins TRBV5-1 to TRBJ2-5; 9 nucleotides match TRBD1. V trimming: 0 bases; J trimming: 7 bases; junction bases outside the gene matches: 7. From germline, CDR1 is SGHRS and CDR2 YFSETQ. This CDR3 has 15 amino acids. The CDR3: CASSLGGTGYGTQYF. The CDR3, as DNA: TGCGCCAGCAGCTTGGGAGGGACAGGGTATGGGACCCAGTACTTC.

The chain joins TRBV19 to TRBJ2-7, with 7 bases lining up with TRBD2. The CDR3 extends over 15 amino acids. With V trimmed by 5 bases and J by 2 bases, 9 bases remained unmatched. Germline CDR1 reads LNHDA; CDR2 reads SQIVND (reference sequence). CDR3 bases: TGTGCCAGTAGTGGGGGGGGACTTGCGGCCTACGAGCAGTACTTC. It translates to CASSGGGLAAYEQYF.

CDR3 in DNA: TGTGCCAGCAGTTTGGTGAGGGGATTGGATTCACCCCTCCACTTT. This gives the protein CASSLVRGLDSPLHF. The chain combines TRBV28 with TRBJ1-6; possible D gene TRBD1, 5 bases. The CDR3 spans 15 residues. The germline V gene has CDR1 MDHEN and CDR2 SYDVKM. Trimming stripped 3 bases from V and 8 bases from J, with 14 bases between.

The rearrangement joins TRBV28 to TRBJ1-3; perhaps TRBD1 as D (6 bases). CDR3 length equals 20 residues. CDR1 and CDR2 (germline): MDHEN, SYDVKM. V dropped 3 bases and J dropped 0 bases, with 24 bases sitting between them. The CDR3 reads CASSFPSVWGQFSSGNTIYF. The DNA for the CDR3 is TGTGCCAGCAGTTTCCCTTCGGTTTGGGGACAATTCTCCTCTGGAAACACCATATATTTT.

This clone was seen only once. The chain uses TRBV2 and TRBJ2-5, with D possibly matching TRBD1 (6 bases). Germline CDR1 is SNHLY and CDR2 is FYNNEI. The CDR3 runs 13 residues. With 6 bases removed from V and 1 base from J, the gap between germline ends came to 9 bases. The CDR3 is CASRGQLQETQYF. The CDR3 DNA is TGTGCCAGCAGAGGACAGCTCCAAGAGACCCAGTACTTC.

V gene TRBV5-1 combines with J gene TRBJ1-6; D is unresolved. Germline V gene lookup returns CDR1 SGHRS and CDR2 YFSETQ. The CDR3 runs 15 residues. V was pared by 3 bases and J by 9 bases, with 16 bases between. In DNA, the CDR3 is TGCGCCAGCAGCTCCGTGGATTTCAACGGTTCACCCCTCCACTTT. Its translation is CASSSVDFNGSPLHF.